This record concerns one TCR beta chain sequence. No antigen is known for it. Base quality data are lacking; no much larger clone is found one base away. This specimen comes from a study of shared clonotypes between healthy human individuals (dated by TCRdb to 2018 to 2021). Study-level background: Three men and a couple of women, aged 18 to 49 years, made up the cohort. Between about 0.85 and 8.9 billion PBMCs per donor were obtained by leukapheresis. To increase sequencing depth and limit assay-specific biases, different laboratories used diverse techniques to prepare libraries and sequence TCR repertoires. For each donor, three plates each were used for CD4 naive and CD4 memory, two plates were used for CD8 naive, and one plate was used for CD8 memory. Blood TCR repertoires of roughly five healthy adults were deeply sequenced to estimate repertoire size and the extent of clonotype sharing between individuals.

Using the deep immunoSEQ assay, multiplex PCR amplified TCR CDR3 regions from genomic DNA. Extracted genomic DNA from each cell subset was distributed evenly across all wells of several immunoSEQ 96-well plates, and each plate was treated as a replicate. For sorted subsets, around 200 ng genomic DNA, equal to 25,000 to 35,000 T cell genomes, was loaded into each replicate PCR. Purified libraries were quantified with a Qubit 3.0 fluorometer, sized on a Bioanalyzer 2100, and re-quantified with the KAPA Library Quantification kit. Each immunoSEQ 96-well plate was sequenced on its own single-read 150-cycle Illumina NextSeq 550 flow cell. The authors' pipeline ran thus. The immunoSEQ output contained only junctional sequences without quality scores, so filtering could not match that applied to full-length reads. To assign V/J genes and CDR3, sequences were annotated using PyIR, a Python wrapper for IgBLAST v1.9, with IMGT germline references. Reads were removed for weak V/J assignments (E-value above 1e-6), missing CDR3, stop codons, out-of-frame junctions, or ambiguous translated residues. V3J clonotypes were defined as sequences sharing an identical inferred V gene, J gene, and CDR3 amino acid sequence. Percentage overlap between repertoires was computed as shared unique clonotypes divided by the size of the smaller repertoire. Three approaches were used to assess repertoire richness: RTK rarefaction, the Chao1 estimator, and Recon v2.1 estimates of unobserved clonotypes. OLGA was used to compute generation probabilities for all TCRbeta clonotypes that the gDNA method yielded from a few donors. The clones in this table, taken by TCRdb from immuneACCESS, are in-frame only. Not every clone is retained; where verified, under half of the shortfall comes from an unresolved V gene, and the cause of the rest is unknown. Clone size and V and J calls were adopted from that table, with D and trimming inferred from the DNA. The sample contains around 560,000 clones, 85% to 95% of them found a single time. The top ten clonotypes cover approximately 0.11% of the sample.

CDR1 and CDR2, looked up from the germline V gene, are SGDLS and YYNGEE. The CDR3 sequence holds 15 residues, the cysteine and phenylalanine included. The CDR3 DNA has 45 bases and is translated from base 1. V and J are trimmed by 5 bases and 5 bases, and the gene matches miss 8 bases of the junction. What the work shows at the level of the full study, not this receptor alone: Sampling was limited to blood, and TCR repertoires in tissue likely differ from TCR repertoires in blood. Based on pairwise subsampling, the degree of clonotype sharing among donors was expected to be affected by sequencing depth. Because the study included a small number of donors, the genetic and exposure-history diversity represented was limited. Incomplete sequencing was indicated by rarefaction of sorted-subset datasets, despite the large sequencing depth. Clonotypes shared by all four sorted-subset donors showed higher generation probabilities than non-shared clonotypes. Across several donors, about 5.2% of naive CD4, 3% to 3.5% of naive CD8, 2.3% of memory CD4, and about 0.44% of memory CD8 clonotypes were shared. Naive subsets generally had larger estimated clonotype richness than memory subsets did.

CD8 naive samples were obtained by positive selection for CCR7 among CD45RO-negative cells, yielding a CD45RA+CCR7+ population from which TemRA cells were excluded. The donors were healthy, HIV-negative adults who had no recently reported acute infections or vaccinations. All donors were Caucasian adults living in Nashville, Tennessee, USA. Blood was obtained by leukapheresis, after which PBMCs were separated by Ficoll-Histopaque density gradient centrifugation and cryopreserved in liquid nitrogen vapor phase. Analytical flow cytometry was used to check the purity and quantity of each magnetically sorted T cell population. Genomic DNA was isolated from each sorted fraction and quantified by UV absorbance on a Nanodrop 2000c.

The rearrangement joined TRBV9 to TRBJ2-3; TRBD2 agrees with 10 junctional bases. The receptor's source is a woman under 40 in good health. The sequencing input was naive CD8+ T cells sorted from blood. The sample's cell subset or site, from its label and the paper: CD45RA+CCR7+. The nucleotides read TGTGCCAGCAGTGATACTAGCGGGGCTCGAGATACGCAGTATTTT. Translated, this gives CASSDTSGARDTQYF.